This T cell receptor beta chain was observed in a study of blood T cell repertoires in COVID-19. Study as a whole: Acute-phase and convalescent COVID-19 samples originated in the United States, Italy and Spain. Nucleic acid was either cDNA or gDNA, and it came from T cells, B-cell-depleted T cells, or PBMCs.

As originally analysed: Reference gene primer amplification yielded estimated nucleated cell counts. Measured with immunoSEQ multiplex PCR; TCRdb has only the in-frame clones, and not every one. The DNA gave D and trimming, while V, J and clone size come from that table. The table includes 70,000 to 100,000 clones, approximately 90% detected once. A Seattle source enrolled patients during active infection and followed them longitudinally. The CDR3 extends over 15 amino acids. CDR1 is LGHNA and CDR2 is YNFKEQ in the germline V gene. The V end was cut by 0 bases, the J end by 3 bases, with 11 bases between.

The TCR sequence derives from a woman aged 60-70 years with COVID-19, enrolled during active disease. Sequenced: peripheral blood. The chain couples TRBV4-2 to TRBJ1-2, with D hard to call. The CDR3: CASSQDRVGYYGYTF. DNA of the CDR3: TGTGCCAGCAGCCAAGATCGGGTCGGCTACTATGGCTACACCTTC.